Below, 16 T cell receptor beta chains from the same sample are listed, as sequenced in a study of blood T cell repertoires in COVID-19 (dated by TCRdb to about 2020). Library preparation was by the immunoSEQ multiplex PCR assay. As stored in TCRdb, this immuneACCESS dataset retains in-frame rearrangements with V and J assigned. A fraction of the clones does not appear; measured against another copy, unresolved V genes explain less than half of the discrepancy, and the remainder lacks a known reason. The sample includes 150,000 to 200,000 clones, with roughly 79% observed a single time. Of the sample, 20% to 25% is held by the ten largest clones. Sequenced sample: peripheral blood. The receptors stem from an elderly woman with acute or convalescent COVID-19.

The chain couples TRBV2 to TRBJ2-4, with a possible D match to TRBD1 (6 bases). The CDR3 has 12 amino acids. Germline-derived CDR1 and CDR2 are SNHLY and FYNNEI. V was clipped by 7 bases and J by 5 bases, with 9 bases between them. The CDR3 is CASNREQNIQYF. The DNA for the CDR3 is TGTGCCAGCAACAGGGAACAAAACATTCAGTACTTC. The full variable domain, with the rest looked up from reference TRBV2 and TRBJ2-4, is EPEVTQTPSHQVTQMGQEVILRCVPISNHLYFYWYRQILGQKVEFLVSFYNNEISEKSEIFDDQFSVERPDGSNFTLKIRSTKLEDSAMYFCASNREQNIQYFGAGTRLSVL.

This clone was seen more than once but under ten times. The V and J genes are TRBV5-1 and TRBJ2-5; tentatively, D is TRBD1 (6 bases). CDR3 length: 14 amino acids. The germline gives CDR1 SGHRS, CDR2 YFSETQ. The V and J ends lost 4 bases and 1 base respectively, with 11 bases between them. The DNA for the CDR3 is TGCGCCAGCAGCCCCGGGACATTCCAAGAGACCCAGTACTTC. Protein: CASSPGTFQETQYF. Full variable domain (outside the CDR3, taken from reference TRBV5-1 and TRBJ2-5): KAGVTQTPRYLIKTRGQQVTLSCSPISGHRSVSWYQQTPGQGLQFLFEYFSETQRNKGNFPGRFSGRQFSNSRSEMNVSTLELGDSALYLCASSPGTFQETQYFGPGTRLLVL.

This clone has a single count. The CDR3 sequence is CASRGVDEQFF. CDR3 nucleotide sequence: TGTGCCAGCCGGGGAGTCGATGAGCAGTTCTTC. The chain recombines TRBV6-6 with TRBJ2-1, with D possibly TRBD2 on 5 matching bases. Germline CDR1 MNHNY, CDR2 SVGAGI (reference sequence). Trimming cost V 8 bases and J 8 bases, with 10 bases left between them. This CDR3 contains 11 residues.

The CDR3 sequence is CASSSERLENEQFF. CDR3 in DNA: TGTGCCAGCAGTTCCGAGCGCCTAGAGAATGAGCAGTTCTTC. This chain connects TRBV2 to TRBJ2-1; D is unresolved. With 5 bases removed from V and 7 bases from J, the gap between germline ends came to 15 bases. The CDR3 consists of 14 residues. Germline CDR1 and CDR2: SNHLY and FYNNEI.

This chain connects TRBV4-1 to TRBJ1-1; weak D call: TRBD1 (6 bases). The CDR3 spans 15 residues. Deletions cut 4 bases from V and 2 bases from J, with 14 bases between. Germline loops: CDR1 MGHRA, CDR2 YSYEKL. The CDR3 DNA follows: TGCGCCAGCAGCCGACAACAGGGAACCAACACTGAAGCTTTCTTT. It yields the protein CASSRQQGTNTEAFF.

V is TRBV7-8 and J is TRBJ1-5; D unresolved. The CDR3 is 15 amino acids. V dropped 5 bases and J dropped 0 bases, with 11 bases sitting between them. The germline gives CDR1 SGHVS, CDR2 FQNEAQ. CDR3 protein: CASSPRVDSNQPQHF. The CDR3, as DNA: TGTGCCAGCAGCCCTCGAGTTGATAGCAATCAGCCCCAGCATTTT.

As to this clone: Relative to the germline gene, one junction end is altered; a read error may explain this. V usage is TRBV5-1 and J usage is TRBJ2-2, with 14 bases aligning to TRBD2. In germline, CDR1 is SGHRS, CDR2 YFSETQ. CDR3 size: 19 residues. CDR3 amino acids: CASSPGRTSGRMNIGELFF. The CDR3 region has the DNA TGCGCCAGCAGCCCCGGGAGGACTAGCGGGAGGATGAACATCGGGGAGCTGTTTTTT.

The chain uses TRBV6-5 and TRBJ1-5; D may be TRBD1 (5 bases). This CDR3 is 12 amino acids long. The germline V gene has CDR1 MNHEY and CDR2 SVGAGI. Between the trimmed V and J ends, which lost 5 bases and 12 bases, there was a span of 14 bases. In DNA, the CDR3 is TGTGCCAGCAGTAGGGACGGGGGACTCCAGCATTTT. Amino acids: CASSRDGGLQHF.

V is TRBV7-2 and J is TRBJ1-5; D unresolved. The germline gives CDR1 SGHTA, CDR2 FQGNSA. Trimming took 5 bases from V and 0 from J, leaving 17 bases between them. CDR3 size: 17 residues. The CDR3 spells CASSPQAGRNSNQPQHF. The CDR3 nucleotides are TGTGCCAGCAGCCCTCAGGCGGGCAGAAATAGCAATCAGCCCCAGCATTTT.

The J gene is TRBJ2-7, the V gene TRBV5-5; weak D call: TRBD1 (6 bases). The CDR3 runs to 12 residues. Trimming stripped 8 bases from V and 0 bases from J, with 9 bases between. From germline, CDR1 is SGHKS and CDR2 YYEKEE (reference sequence). The CDR3, as DNA: TGTGCCAGTTGGGACACCTCCTACGAGCAGTACTTC. Translating gives CASWDTSYEQYF.

The chain is built from TRBV11-3 and TRBJ2-1; weak D call: TRBD2 (5 bases). Germline V lookup: CDR1 SGHNT, CDR2 YENEEA. V lost 0 bases and J 6 bases, leaving 12 bases between the germline ends. The CDR3 length is 15 residues. The CDR3 loop reads CASSLDPGWGNEQFF. In nucleotides, the CDR3 is TGTGCCAGCAGCTTAGATCCGGGGTGGGGCAATGAGCAGTTCTTC.

This clone is a singleton in its sample. DNA for the CDR3: TGTGCCAGCAGCTTGGGGTCCGGGTGGTCCTACGAGCAGTACTTC. Translated, it gives CASSLGSGWSYEQYF. This sequence joins TRBV5-6 and TRBJ2-7; D gene uncertain. This CDR3 comprises 15 residues. Trimming stripped 0 bases from V and 1 base from J, with 11 bases between. The V gene's germline CDR1 is SGHDT and CDR2 YYEEEE.

The J gene is TRBJ1-4, the V gene TRBV11-2, with 7 bases identical to TRBD1. V lost 5 bases and J lost 8; bases outside the gene matches: 8. The CDR3 runs to 14 residues. Germline V CDR1 and CDR2: SGHAT, FQNNGV. Here the CDR3 reads CASSRDRVAEKLFF. In DNA, the CDR3 is TGTGCCAGCAGCCGAGACAGGGTAGCGGAAAAACTGTTTTTT. The full variable domain, in which reference TRBV11-2 and TRBJ1-4 provide the parts outside the CDR3, is EAGVAQSPRYKIIEKRQSVAFWCNPISGHATLYWYQQILGQGPKLLIQFQNNGVVDDSQLPKDRFSAERLKGVDSTLKIQPAKLEDSAVYLCASSRDRVAEKLFFGSGTQLSVL.

The chain carries TRBV15 and TRBJ2-4; maybe TRBD2 (7 bases). CDR3 length: 18 residues. Germline values: CDR1 LNHNV, CDR2 YYDKDF (reference sequence). Trimming took off 0 bases at V and 2 bases at J, with 17 bases between the two ends. DNA of the CDR3: TGTGCCACCAGCAGAGATAGGGGGGGCTTGGATTCCAAAAACATTCAGTACTTC. This encodes CATSRDRGGLDSKNIQYF.

The chain joins TRBV6-5 to TRBJ2-2; no clear D. There are 13 residues in the CDR3. V was cut by 6 bases and J by 5 bases, with 10 bases left in between. Germline assignment: CDR1 MNHEY and CDR2 SVGAGI. CDR3 protein: CASRPTWTGELFF. In DNA, the CDR3 is TGTGCCAGCAGGCCGACATGGACCGGGGAGCTGTTTTTT.

The rearrangement joins TRBV5-8 to TRBJ1-1; D remains unclear. The V and J ends lost 0 bases and 8 bases respectively, with 8 bases between them. CDR1 is SGHTS, CDR2 YDEGEE, per germline. This CDR3 spans 12 amino acids. CDR3 bases: TGTGCCAGCAGCTTGGCCCCGAGGGAAGCTTTCTTT. This encodes CASSLAPREAFF. Full variable domain (missing parts from reference TRBV5-8 and TRBJ1-1): EAGVTQSPTHLIKTRGQQATLRCSPISGHTSVYWYQQALGLGLQFLLWYDEGEERNRGNFPPRFSGRQFPNYSSELNVNALELEDSALYLCASSLAPREAFFGQGTRLTVV.